These 5 T cell receptor beta chains were sequenced from one sample in a study of T cell responses to AZD1222 COVID-19 vaccine. TCRdb's copy holds only in-frame clones and misses some; the assay was immunoSEQ multiplex PCR. There are 100,000 to 150,000 clones in the sample; roughly nine tenths occur only once, and 6% to 9% lies in the top ten. The sample here was peripheral blood, taken on day 0 of AZD1222 vaccination. The receptors come from an adult in good health.

This sequence joins TRBV7-9 and TRBJ1-1; TRBD1 agrees at 7 bases. This CDR3 contains 15 residues. Germline CDR1 and CDR2: SEHNR and FQNEAQ (reference sequence). Trimming took 0 bases from V and 5 from J; bases not matched to a gene: 6. Written as DNA, the CDR3 is TGTGCCAGCAGCTTAGCGGCAGGGGGAGTTACTGAAGCTTTCTTT. The encoded protein is CASSLAAGGVTEAFF.

The sample holds a few counts of this clone. This chain joins TRBV6-2 or TRBV6-3 and TRBJ1-5, with 7 nucleotides matching TRBD1. Germline CDR1 MNHEY, CDR2 SVGEGT. The CDR3 totals 17 residues. V dropped 4 bases and J dropped 4; count of bases not matched to a gene: 13. CDR3 protein: CASSLVGGGAGNQPQHF. The DNA of the CDR3 is TGTGCCAGCAGTTTGGTTGGAGGGGGCGCAGGAAATCAGCCCCAGCATTTT.

This chain joins TRBV5-1 and TRBJ2-1, with 8 bases that match TRBD2. Losses at the gene ends were 4 bases for V and 8 bases for J; bases not matched to a gene: 17. The length of the CDR3 is 17 residues. Looked up from germline, CDR1 is SGHRS and CDR2 is YFSETQ. This chain's CDR3 is CASSPLGGVREGDEQFF. The CDR3 DNA sequence: TGCGCCAGCAGCCCCCTGGGGGGGGTTCGGGAGGGGGATGAGCAGTTCTTC.

The J gene is TRBJ1-6, the V gene TRBV10-3; possibly TRBD1 for D (5 bases). Trimming removed 4 bases from V and 7 bases from J, with 11 bases in between. Looked up from germline, CDR1 is ENHRY and CDR2 is SYGVKD. The CDR3 is 14 amino acids. The DNA of the CDR3 is TGTGCCATCAGTGGAGGGGCGTGGAATTCACCCCTCCACTTT. Residues: CAISGGAWNSPLHF.

The rearrangement joins TRBV9 to TRBJ2-5, with 9 bases aligning to TRBD2. The CDR3 is made up of 16 amino acids. After removal of 3 bases from V and 4 bases from J, the junction contained 10 bases not matched to a gene. Germline V CDR1 and CDR2: SGDLS, YYNGEE. CDR3: CASSGMGGRAAETQYF. In DNA form, the CDR3 reads TGTGCCAGCAGCGGCATGGGCGGGAGGGCCGCAGAGACCCAGTACTTC.